This T cell receptor beta chain was captured by sequencing in a study of regulatory T cells in long-lasting Graves disease. Indicated time point: newly diagnosed GD, antithyroid drugs for less than 3 months. Isolated PBMC RNA provided the starting material for the TCR library. This clonotype was seen ten or more times. Per germline, CDR1 SNHLY and CDR2 FYNNEI. Trimming at V came to 1 base and at J to 3 bases, leaving 1 base not matched to a gene. The CDR3 loop spans 15 amino acids. Arm-PCR of CDR3 regions with iRepertoire HTBI primers generated TCR beta libraries. TCRdb used MiXCR to reprocess the multiplex PCR reads, holding one entry per CDR3 protein. The sample lists more than 300,000 distinct CDR3 sequences, about 17% seen once, with 20% to 25% in the top ten. These data also formed part of another study, on T cells in Graves' hyperthyroidism and ophthalmopathy.

Material: peripheral blood mononuclear cells (PBMCs), obtained at new diagnosis, from a patient treated with antithyroid drugs. V usage is TRBV2 and J usage is TRBJ2-2; 8 nucleotides align to TRBD1. This receptor was taken from a woman aged 18-29 years with Graves disease. The CDR3 protein is CASSEGTGYTGELFF. The CDR3 DNA follows: TGTGCCAGCAGTGAAGGGACAGGGTACACCGGGGAGCTGTTTTTT.